Detailed here is one T cell receptor beta chain. Its cognate antigen is unknown. This sample is drawn from a study of OX40 agonist ivuxolimab in advanced cancers. Germline CDR1 LGHNA, CDR2 YNFKEQ. The ends were cut back, 0 bases at V and 2 bases at J, with 13 bases in the middle. The CDR3 contains 16 residues. The protocol was immunoSEQ multiplex PCR, while the TCRdb copy is restricted to in-frame clones and leaves out a portion. The repertoire includes around 80,000 clones, around nine tenths of them detected once, and about 0.76% sits in the top ten. Study-wide points: At 0.1 to 3.0 mg/kg and by week 6, clonal expansion occurred in CD4+ and CD8+ blood T cells.

V usage is TRBV4-2 and J usage is TRBJ2-5; no firm D call. The sample here was CD4+ or CD8+ T cells sorted from blood, taken in a trial of the OX40 agonist ivuxolimab. This TCR came from an adult with an advanced solid tumor such as melanoma, head and neck, liver or kidney cancer. CDR3 loop: CASSQEGSGLQETQYF. Written as DNA, the CDR3 is TGTGCCAGCAGCCAAGAAGGGTCAGGCCTACAAGAGACCCAGTACTTC.